These 5 T cell receptor beta chains were all obtained from the same sample, sequenced in a study of chemoradiotherapy in HPV16-positive cancers. The table came from immunoSEQ multiplex PCR; TCRdb's copy has only in-frame clones and leaves some out. The data contain over 20,000 clones, around 73% of them singletons. This material was collected from a patient who underwent chemoradiotherapy. Every receptor here comes from a human donor with HPV-associated anogenital cancer.

The chain joins TRBV7-3 to TRBJ2-2, with unresolved D. Germline loops: CDR1 SGHTA, CDR2 FQGTGA. With 2 bases removed from V and 0 bases from J, the gap between germline ends came to 4 bases. CDR3 size: 14 residues. The CDR3 DNA sequence: TGTGCCAGCAGCTTAGACACGAACACCGGGGAGCTGTTTTTT. This sequence encodes CASSLDTNTGELFF.

The CDR3 loop reads CASSTGGGGSSYNEQFF. The CDR3 DNA is TGTGCCAGCAGCACTGGAGGCGGCGGGAGCTCCTACAATGAGCAGTTCTTC. The chain joins TRBV5-4 to TRBJ2-1; 7 bases map to TRBD2. Germline trimming cut 4 bases from V and 0 bases from J; bases unmatched to any gene: 10. Germline V gene data show CDR1 as SGHNT and CDR2 as YYREEE (reference sequence). The CDR3 contains 17 residues.

The chain has TRBV28 and TRBJ1-2; D possibly corresponds to TRBD1 (5 bases). This CDR3 has 11 residues. CDR1 and CDR2 (germline): MDHEN, SYDVKM. Trimming stripped 10 bases from V and 11 bases from J, with 17 bases between. The CDR3 sequence: CATWGTSRYTF. The CDR3 DNA follows: TGTGCCACCTGGGGGACCAGCAGGTACACCTTC.

For the CDR3, the DNA is TGCGCCAGCCATCGGACTAGCGCGGACAATGAGCAGTTCTTC. Amino acids: CASHRTSADNEQFF. This sequence joins TRBV5-1 and TRBJ2-1, with 9 bases that match TRBD2. The CDR3 covers 14 residues. Losses at the gene ends were 7 bases for V and 5 bases for J; bases not matched to a gene: 7. Germline assignment: CDR1 SGHRS and CDR2 YFSETQ.

This clone appeared a few times. This rearrangement joins TRBV9 to TRBJ1-4; 8 nucleotides agree with TRBD1. Germline trimming cut 5 bases from V and 3 bases from J; bases unmatched to any gene: 3. The CDR3 extends over 14 amino acids. The germline CDR1 and CDR2 sequences are SGDLS and YYNGEE. This chain's CDR3 is CASSKTGANEKLFF. The CDR3 bases are TGTGCCAGCAGTAAGACAGGGGCTAATGAAAAACTGTTTTTT.